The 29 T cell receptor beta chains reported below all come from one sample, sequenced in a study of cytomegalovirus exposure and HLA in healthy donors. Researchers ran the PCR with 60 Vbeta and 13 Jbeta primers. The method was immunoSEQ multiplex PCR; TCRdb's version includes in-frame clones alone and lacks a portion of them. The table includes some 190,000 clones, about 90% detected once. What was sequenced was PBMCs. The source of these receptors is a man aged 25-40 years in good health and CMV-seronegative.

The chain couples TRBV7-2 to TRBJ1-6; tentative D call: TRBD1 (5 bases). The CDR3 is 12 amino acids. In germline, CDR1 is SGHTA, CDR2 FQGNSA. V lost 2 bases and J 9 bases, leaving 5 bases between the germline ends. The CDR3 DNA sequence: TGTGCCAGCAGCTTAAGGGGTTCACCCCTCCACTTT. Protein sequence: CASSLRGSPLHF. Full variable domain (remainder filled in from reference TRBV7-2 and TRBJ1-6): GAGVSQSPSNKVTEKGKDVELRCDPISGHTALYWYRQSLGQGLEFLIYFQGNSAPDKSGLPSDRFSAERTGGSVSTLTIQRTQQEDSAVYLCASSLRGSPLHFGNGTRLTVT.

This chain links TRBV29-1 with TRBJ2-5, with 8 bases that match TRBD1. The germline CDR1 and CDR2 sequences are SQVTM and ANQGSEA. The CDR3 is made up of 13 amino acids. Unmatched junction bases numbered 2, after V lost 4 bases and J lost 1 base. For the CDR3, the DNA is TGCAGCGTTGGGACAGGGTCCCAAGAGACCCAGTACTTC. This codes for CSVGTGSQETQYF.

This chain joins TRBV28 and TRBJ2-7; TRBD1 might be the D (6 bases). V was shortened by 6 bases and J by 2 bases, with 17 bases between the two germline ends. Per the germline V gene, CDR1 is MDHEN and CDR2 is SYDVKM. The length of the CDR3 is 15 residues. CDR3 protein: CASREPTRGTYEQYF. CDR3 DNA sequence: TGTGCCAGCAGGGAGCCCACTAGGGGGACCTACGAGCAGTACTTC.

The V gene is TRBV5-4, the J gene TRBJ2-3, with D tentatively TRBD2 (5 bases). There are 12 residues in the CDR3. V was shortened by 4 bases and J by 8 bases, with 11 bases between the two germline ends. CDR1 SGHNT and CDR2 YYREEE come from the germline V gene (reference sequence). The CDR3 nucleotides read TGTGCCAGCAGCCAGGACTCACCTACGCAGTATTTT. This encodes CASSQDSPTQYF.

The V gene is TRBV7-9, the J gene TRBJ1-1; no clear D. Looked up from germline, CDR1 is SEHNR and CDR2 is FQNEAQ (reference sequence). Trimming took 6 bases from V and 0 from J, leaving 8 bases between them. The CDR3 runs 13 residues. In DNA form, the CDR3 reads TGTGCCAGCAGTCAACAACTGAACACTGAAGCTTTCTTT. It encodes CASSQQLNTEAFF. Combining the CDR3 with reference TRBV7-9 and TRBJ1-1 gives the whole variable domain DTGVSQNPRHKITKRGQNVTFRCDPISEHNRLYWYRQTLGQGPEFLTYFQNEAQLEKSRLLSDRFSAERPKGSFSTLEIQRTEQGDSAMYLCASSQQLNTEAFFGQGTRLTVV.

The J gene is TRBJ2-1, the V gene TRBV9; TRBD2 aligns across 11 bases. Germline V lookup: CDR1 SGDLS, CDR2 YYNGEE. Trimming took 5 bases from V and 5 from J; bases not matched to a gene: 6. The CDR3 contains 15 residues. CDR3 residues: CASSKLAGENNEQFF. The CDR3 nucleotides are TGTGCCAGCAGTAAACTAGCGGGGGAAAACAATGAGCAGTTCTTC.

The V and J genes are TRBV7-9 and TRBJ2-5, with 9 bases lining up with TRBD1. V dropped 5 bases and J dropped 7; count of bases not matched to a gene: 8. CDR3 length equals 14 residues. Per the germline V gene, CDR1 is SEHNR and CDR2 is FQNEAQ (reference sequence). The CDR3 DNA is TGTGCCAGCAGCCCCGACAGGGGGTGGGTGACCCAGTACTTC. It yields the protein CASSPDRGWVTQYF.

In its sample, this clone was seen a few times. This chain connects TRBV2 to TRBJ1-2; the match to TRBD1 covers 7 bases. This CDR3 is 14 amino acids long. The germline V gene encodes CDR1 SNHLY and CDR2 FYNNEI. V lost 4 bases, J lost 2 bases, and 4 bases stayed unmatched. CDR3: CASSVSQGNYGYTF. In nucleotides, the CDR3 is TGTGCCAGCAGTGTCTCACAGGGGAACTATGGCTACACCTTC.

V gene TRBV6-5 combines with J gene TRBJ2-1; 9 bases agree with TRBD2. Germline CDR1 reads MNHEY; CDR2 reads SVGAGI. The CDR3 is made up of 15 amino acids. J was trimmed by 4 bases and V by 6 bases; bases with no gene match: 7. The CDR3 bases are TGTGCCAGCAGCTCCGCGGGGGGGCGGTACAATGAGCAGTTCTTC. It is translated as CASSSAGGRYNEQFF.

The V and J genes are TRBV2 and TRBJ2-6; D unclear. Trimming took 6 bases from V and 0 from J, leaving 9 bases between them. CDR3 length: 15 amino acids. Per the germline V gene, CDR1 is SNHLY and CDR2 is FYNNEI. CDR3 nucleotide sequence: TGTGCCAGCAGCCGTCAGAACTCTGGGGCCAACGTCCTGACTTTC. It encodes CASSRQNSGANVLTF. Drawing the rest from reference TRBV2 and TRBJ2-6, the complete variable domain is EPEVTQTPSHQVTQMGQEVILRCVPISNHLYFYWYRQILGQKVEFLVSFYNNEISEKSEIFDDQFSVERPDGSNFTLKIRSTKLEDSAMYFCASSRQNSGANVLTFGAGSRLTVL.

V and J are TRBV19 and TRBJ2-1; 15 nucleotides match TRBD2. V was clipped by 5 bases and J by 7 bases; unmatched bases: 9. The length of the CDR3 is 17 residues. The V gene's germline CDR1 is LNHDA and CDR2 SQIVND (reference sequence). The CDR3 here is CASSPGTSGRTRNEQFF. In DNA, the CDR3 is TGTGCCAGTAGTCCAGGGACTAGCGGGAGGACGCGGAATGAGCAGTTCTTC.

The CDR3 is CATHSQGNEQFF. The CDR3 nucleotides read TGTGCCACCCATTCACAGGGGAATGAGCAGTTCTTC. The chain employs TRBV28 and TRBJ2-1; 7 nucleotides agree with TRBD1. V lost 10 bases and J lost 7; bases outside the gene matches: 7. From germline, CDR1 is MDHEN and CDR2 SYDVKM. This CDR3 has 12 residues.

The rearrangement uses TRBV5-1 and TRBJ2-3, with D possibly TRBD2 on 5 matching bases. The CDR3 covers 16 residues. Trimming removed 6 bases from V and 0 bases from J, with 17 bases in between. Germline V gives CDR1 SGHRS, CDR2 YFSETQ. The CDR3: CASTRSTGISTDTQYF. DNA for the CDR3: TGCGCCAGCACCCGTTCCACCGGGATTAGCACAGATACGCAGTATTTT.

The CDR3 sequence: CASSKTAGNEKLFF. The CDR3 DNA follows: TGTGCCAGCAGCAAGACAGCTGGTAATGAAAAACTGTTTTTT. The V call is TRBV7-9, the J call TRBJ1-4, with D maybe TRBD1 (5 bases). Germline V gives CDR1 SEHNR, CDR2 FQNEAQ (reference sequence). The CDR3 contains 14 residues. V was shortened by 5 bases and J by 4 bases, with 11 bases between the two germline ends.

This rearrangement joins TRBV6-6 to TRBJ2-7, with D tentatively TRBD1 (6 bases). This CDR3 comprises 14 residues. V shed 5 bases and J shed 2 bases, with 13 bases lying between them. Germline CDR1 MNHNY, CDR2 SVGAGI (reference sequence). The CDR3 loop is CASSGVQGPYEQYF. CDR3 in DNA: TGTGCCAGCAGTGGCGTACAGGGTCCCTACGAGCAGTACTTC.

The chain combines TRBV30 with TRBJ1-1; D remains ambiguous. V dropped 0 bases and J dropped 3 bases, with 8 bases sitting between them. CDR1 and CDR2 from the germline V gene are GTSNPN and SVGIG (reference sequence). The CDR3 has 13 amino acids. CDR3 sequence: CAWSVPVYTEAFF. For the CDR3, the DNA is TGTGCCTGGAGTGTACCAGTATACACTGAAGCTTTCTTT.

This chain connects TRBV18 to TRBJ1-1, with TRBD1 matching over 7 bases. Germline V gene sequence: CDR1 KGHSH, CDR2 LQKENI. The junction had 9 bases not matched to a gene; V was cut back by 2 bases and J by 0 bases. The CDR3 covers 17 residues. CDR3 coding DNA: TGTGCCAGCTCACCAGCCGGGACAGTCCTTCTGAACACTGAAGCTTTCTTT. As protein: CASSPAGTVLLNTEAFF.

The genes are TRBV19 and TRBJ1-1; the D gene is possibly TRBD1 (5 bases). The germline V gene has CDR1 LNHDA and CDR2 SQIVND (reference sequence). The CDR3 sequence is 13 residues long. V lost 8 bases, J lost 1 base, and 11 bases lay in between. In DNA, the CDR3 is TGTGCCAGTTGGGGCCCCGGGAACACTGAAGCTTTCTTT. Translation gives CASWGPGNTEAFF.

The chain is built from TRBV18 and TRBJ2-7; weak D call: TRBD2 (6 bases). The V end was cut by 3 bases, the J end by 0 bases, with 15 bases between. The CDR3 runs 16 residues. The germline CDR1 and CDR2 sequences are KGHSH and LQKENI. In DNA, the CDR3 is TGTGCCAGCTCACCTAGAACTGGCGGGGCCTCCTACGAGCAGTACTTC. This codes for CASSPRTGGASYEQYF.

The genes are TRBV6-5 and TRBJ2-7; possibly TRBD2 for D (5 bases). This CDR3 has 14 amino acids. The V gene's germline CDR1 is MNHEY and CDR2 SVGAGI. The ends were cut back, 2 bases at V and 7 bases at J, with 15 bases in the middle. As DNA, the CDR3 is TGTGCCAGCAGTTACATCGCGGGTACACGGGAGCAGTACTTC. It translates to CASSYIAGTREQYF.

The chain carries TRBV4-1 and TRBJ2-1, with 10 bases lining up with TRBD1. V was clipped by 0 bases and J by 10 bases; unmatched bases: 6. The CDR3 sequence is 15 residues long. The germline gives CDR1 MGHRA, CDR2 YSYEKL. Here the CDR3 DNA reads TGCGCCAGCAGCCAAGAGGGACAGGGGCTTAGGGAGCAGTTCTTC. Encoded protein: CASSQEGQGLREQFF.

Here the CDR3 DNA reads TGTGCCAGCCCGAGGGGGACTAGTTACAATGAGCAGTTCTTC. Amino acid sequence: CASPRGTSYNEQFF. The rearrangement links TRBV2 to TRBJ2-1; 8 bases match TRBD2. This CDR3 region has 14 residues. The trim removed 8 bases at V and 4 bases at J, leaving 7 bases unmatched. The germline gives CDR1 SNHLY, CDR2 FYNNEI. Supplemented by reference TRBV2 and TRBJ2-1, the full variable domain reads EPEVTQTPSHQVTQMGQEVILRCVPISNHLYFYWYRQILGQKVEFLVSFYNNEISEKSEIFDDQFSVERPDGSNFTLKIRSTKLEDSAMYFCASPRGTSYNEQFFGPGTRLTVL.

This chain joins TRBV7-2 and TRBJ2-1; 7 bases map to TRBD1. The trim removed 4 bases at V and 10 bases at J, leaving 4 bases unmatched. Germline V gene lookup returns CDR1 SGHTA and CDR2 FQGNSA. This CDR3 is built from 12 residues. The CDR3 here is CASSSGGYEQFF. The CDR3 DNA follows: TGTGCCAGCAGCTCAGGGGGTTACGAGCAGTTCTTC.

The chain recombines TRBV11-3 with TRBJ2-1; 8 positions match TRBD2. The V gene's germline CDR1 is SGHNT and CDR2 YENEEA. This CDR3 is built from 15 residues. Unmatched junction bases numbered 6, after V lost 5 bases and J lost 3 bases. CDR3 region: CASSPRGGGYNEQFF. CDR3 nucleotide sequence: TGTGCCAGCAGCCCTCGGGGGGGCGGCTACAATGAGCAGTTCTTC. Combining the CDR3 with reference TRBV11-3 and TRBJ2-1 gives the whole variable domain EAGVVQSPRYKIIEKKQPVAFWCNPISGHNTLYWYLQNLGQGPELLIRYENEEAVDDSQLPKDRFSAERLKGVDSTLKIQPAELGDSAVYLCASSPRGGGYNEQFFGPGTRLTVL.

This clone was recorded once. The CDR3 region has the DNA TGCGCCAGCAGGGGGAGGGAGAGCTCCTACAATGAGCAGTTCTTC. Translation gives CASRGRESSYNEQFF. The chain uses TRBV5-1 and TRBJ2-1, with 7 bases aligning to TRBD2. The CDR3 is 15 residues long. Trimming removed 5 bases from V and 0 bases from J; junction bases left unmatched: 5. Germline V CDR1 and CDR2: SGHRS, YFSETQ.

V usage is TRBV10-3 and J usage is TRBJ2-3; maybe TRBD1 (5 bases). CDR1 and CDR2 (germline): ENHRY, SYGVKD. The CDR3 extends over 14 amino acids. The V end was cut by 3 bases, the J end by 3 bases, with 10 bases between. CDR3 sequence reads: CAISDAGPTDTQYF. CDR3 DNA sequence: TGTGCCATCAGTGATGCAGGGCCTACAGATACGCAGTATTTT.

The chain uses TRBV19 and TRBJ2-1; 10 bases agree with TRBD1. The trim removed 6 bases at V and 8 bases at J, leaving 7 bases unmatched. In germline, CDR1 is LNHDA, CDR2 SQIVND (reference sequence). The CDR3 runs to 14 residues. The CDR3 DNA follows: TGTGCCAGTAGCTGGACAGGGGGGGGCGATGAGCAGTTCTTC. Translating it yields CASSWTGGGDEQFF.

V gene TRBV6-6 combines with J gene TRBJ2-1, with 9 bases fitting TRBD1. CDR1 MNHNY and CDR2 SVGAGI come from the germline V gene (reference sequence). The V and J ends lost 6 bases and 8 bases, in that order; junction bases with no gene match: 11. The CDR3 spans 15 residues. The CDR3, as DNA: TGTGCCAGCAGCCGTCCGGGACAGGGTTTGTATGAGCAGTTCTTC. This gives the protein CASSRPGQGLYEQFF.

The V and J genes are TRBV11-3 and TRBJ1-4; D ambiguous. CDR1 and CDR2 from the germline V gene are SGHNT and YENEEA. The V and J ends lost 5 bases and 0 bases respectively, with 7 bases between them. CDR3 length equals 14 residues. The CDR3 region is CASSLTTTNEKLFF. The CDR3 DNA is TGTGCCAGCAGCCTGACAACAACTAATGAAAAACTGTTTTTT.